Listed below are T cell receptor beta chains from one sample, sequenced in a study of neurological immune-mediated disorders. One entry per CDR3 protein results from TCRdb running MiXCR on the 5' RACE reads. Among about 21,000 distinct CDR3 sequences listed, 6.2% were seen once. The sample comprised CD8+ T cells from blood. These receptors were taken from a man younger than 35 in good health. The CDR3 runs from the conserved cysteine through the conserved F or W. A D gene is named only where the DNA matches it firmly. Not all rows give a size; the values are once, few, many and, for expanded clones, a class.

CDR3 length	D gene	V gene	J gene	clone size	CDR3 protein	CDR3 DNA
16	-	TRBV6-5	TRBJ2-2	many	CASSYSIDIPGGGLFF	TGTGCCAGCAGTTACTCGATCGATATACCCGGGGGTGGGCTGTTTTTT
19	TRBD2	TRBV20-1	TRBJ2-3	many	CSAPRRDTSVRESTDTQYF	TGCAGTGCCCCCCGCCGCGATACTAGCGTTCGAGAAAGCACAGATACGCAGTATTTT
15	-	TRBV7-8	TRBJ1-2	many	CASSLGGSASYGYTF	TGTGCCAGCAGCTTAGGAGGCTCGGCCTCCTATGGCTACACCTTC
15	TRBD1	TRBV12-3/TRBV12-4	TRBJ1-1	many	CASSSGQALNTEAFF	TGTGCCAGCAGTTCCGGACAGGCCTTGAACACTGAAGCTTTCTTT
16	-	TRBV5-1	TRBJ1-6	many	CASSWRELNYNSPLHF	TGCGCCAGCAGCTGGCGGGAGTTAAATTATAATTCACCCCTCCACTTT
15	-	TRBV29-1	TRBJ1-2	many	CSVEESQGVSYGYTF	TGCAGCGTTGAAGAATCCCAGGGTGTAAGCTATGGCTACACCTTC
14	TRBD1	TRBV9	TRBJ2-7	many	CASSEGDSSYEQYF	TGTGCCAGCAGCGAGGGGGACAGCTCCTACGAGCAGTACTTC
13	-	TRBV5-6	TRBJ2-7	many	CASSFQGSYEQYF	TGTGCCAGCAGCTTTCAGGGTTCCTACGAGCAGTACTTC
12	-	TRBV20-1	TRBJ2-7	many	CSAQGLFYEQYF	TGCAGTGCTCAGGGACTTTTCTACGAGCAGTACTTC
14	-	TRBV19	TRBJ2-7	many	CASSMQGDPYEQYF	TGTGCCAGTAGTATGCAGGGAGACCCCTACGAGCAGTACTTC
18	TRBD1	TRBV15	TRBJ1-5	many	CATSRDSNTGDSNQPQHF	TGTGCCACCAGCAGAGATTCCAATACAGGGGATAGCAATCAGCCCCAGCATTTT
15	TRBD1	TRBV20-1	TRBJ1-6	many	CSANDRDRDSSPLHF	TGCAGTGCTAACGATCGGGACAGGGACAGTTCACCCCTCCACTTT
15	-	TRBV29-1	TRBJ1-1	many	CSVESHGMESTEAFF	TGCAGCGTTGAATCCCATGGCATGGAATCCACTGAAGCTTTCTTT
16	-	TRBV6-5	TRBJ1-3	few	CASSYLGPDSGNTIYF	TGTGCCAGCAGTTACCTCGGGCCCGACTCTGGAAACACCATATATTTT
11	-	TRBV30	TRBJ2-7	many	CAWSISYEQYF	TGTGCCTGGAGTATCTCTTACGAGCAGTACTTC
16	-	TRBV5-1	TRBJ2-2	many	CASSLEGTLPSGELFF	TGCGCCAGCAGCTTAGAGGGAACTCTCCCCTCCGGGGAGCTGTTTTTT
16	-	TRBV7-7	TRBJ2-5	many	CASSPGTRPYQETQYF	TGTGCTAGCAGCCCCGGGACGAGACCGTACCAAGAGACCCAGTACTTC
16	-	TRBV6-5	TRBJ1-1	many	CASSYGVGEGITEAFF	TGTGCCAGCAGTTACGGGGTGGGCGAGGGTATCACTGAAGCTTTCTTT
13	-	TRBV5-6	TRBJ1-1	many	CASSQVFESEAFF	TGTGCCAGTTCTCAGGTATTTGAATCTGAAGCTTTCTTT
13	-	TRBV20-1	TRBJ2-7	many	CSVRRLRSYEQYF	TGCAGTGTTCGTAGGTTGCGGTCCTACGAGCAGTACTTC
14	TRBD1	TRBV12-3/TRBV12-4	TRBJ1-3	many	CASSDTGAGNTIYF	TGTGCCAGCAGTGACACAGGGGCTGGAAACACCATATATTTT
15	-	TRBV9	TRBJ1-1	many	CASSVDAGMNTEAFF	TGTGCCAGCAGCGTAGATGCCGGTATGAACACTGAAGCTTTCTTT
15	-	TRBV3-1	TRBJ1-1	many	CASSQDWGRNTEAFF	TGTGCCAGCAGCCAAGATTGGGGACGCAACACTGAAGCTTTCTTT
15	-	TRBV6-2/TRBV6-3	TRBJ1-2	many	CASSSFRENNYGYTF	TGTGCCAGCAGTTCCTTTAGGGAAAACAACTATGGCTACACCTTC
15	-	TRBV11-2	TRBJ1-1	many	CASSPWDRINTEAFF	TGTGCCAGCAGCCCCTGGGACCGGATAAACACTGAAGCTTTCTTT
11	-	TRBV7-9	TRBJ1-1	many	CASSQTLEAFF	TGTGCCAGCAGTCAGACCCTTGAAGCTTTCTTT
14	-	TRBV19	TRBJ1-6	many	CASSPPVVSSPLHF	TGTGCCAGTAGTCCGCCGGTGGTATCTTCACCCCTCCACTTT
14	-	TRBV6-2/TRBV6-3	TRBJ2-2	many	CASRIGRNTGELFF	TGTGCCAGCAGAATAGGGAGGAACACCGGGGAGCTGTTTTTT
14	-	TRBV19	TRBJ2-7	few	CASSIWVGSYEQYF	TGTGCCAGTAGTATTTGGGTCGGATCCTACGAGCAGTACTTC
14	TRBD1	TRBV6-5	TRBJ1-2	many	CASRPPGQNYGYTF	TGTGCCAGCAGACCCCCGGGACAGAACTATGGCTACACCTTC
14	-	TRBV10-3	TRBJ2-7	many	CAISVGTGTYEQYF	TGTGCCATCAGTGTCGGGACGGGTACCTACGAGCAGTACTTC
15	-	TRBV20-1	TRBJ2-3	many	CSARDGSLSTDTQYF	TGCAGTGCTAGAGATGGTAGTTTGAGCACAGATACGCAGTATTTT
14	-	TRBV20-1	TRBJ2-1	many	CSARVLETYNEQFF	TGCAGTGCTAGGGTCCTGGAAACATACAATGAGCAGTTCTTC
13	-	TRBV20-1	TRBJ1-2	many	CSARHHNNYGYTF	TGCAGTGCTAGACACCATAATAACTATGGCTACACCTTC
15	TRBD1	TRBV6-6	TRBJ1-1	many	CASSKDPDRAAEAFF	TGTGCCAGCAGTAAGGATCCGGACAGGGCAGCTGAAGCTTTCTTT
16	TRBD1	TRBV6-1	TRBJ2-7	many	CASSDEIRDSSYEQYF	TGTGCCAGCAGTGATGAAATCCGGGACAGCTCCTACGAGCAGTACTTC
15	-	TRBV27	TRBJ2-7	many	CASSLGGGSSYEQYF	TGTGCCAGCAGTTTGGGGGGCGGTAGCTCCTACGAGCAGTACTTC
15	-	TRBV11-1	TRBJ1-5	many	CASSLEGGNNQPQHF	TGTGCCAGCAGCTTAGAAGGGGGTAACAATCAGCCCCAGCATTTT
13	-	TRBV12-3/TRBV12-4	TRBJ1-2	many	CATPSREGYGYTF	TGTGCCACTCCGTCGAGGGAGGGTTATGGCTACACCTTC
14	-	TRBV29-1	TRBJ2-1	many	CSVDADPFENEQFF	TGCAGCGTTGACGCGGACCCCTTTGAGAATGAGCAGTTCTTC
16	-	TRBV27	TRBJ1-2	many	CASSLSRGTARHGYTF	TGTGCCAGCAGTTTATCGCGCGGGACCGCCCGCCATGGCTACACCTTC
14	TRBD1	TRBV10-1	TRBJ1-6	-	CASSRDRVNSPLHF	TGCGCCAGCAGCCGAGACAGGGTGAACTCACCCCTCCACTTT
14	-	TRBV4-1	TRBJ1-1	many	CASSQDRSTGEAFF	TGCGCCAGCAGCCAAGATAGATCGACGGGTGAAGCTTTCTTT
14	-	TRBV6-2/TRBV6-3	TRBJ2-2	many	CASSQFLGTGELFF	TGTGCCAGCAGTCAATTCCTGGGGACCGGGGAGCTGTTTTTT
12	-	TRBV12-3/TRBV12-4	TRBJ1-3	many	CASSFQENTIYF	TGTGCCAGCAGTTTTCAGGAAAACACCATATATTTT
13	-	TRBV29-1	TRBJ2-7	many	CSVENGRHPEQYF	TGCAGCGTTGAGAATGGCCGGCACCCCGAGCAGTACTTC
13	-	TRBV27	TRBJ2-2	many	CASSFVGPGELFF	TGTGCCAGCAGTTTTGTGGGGCCCGGGGAGCTGTTTTTT
17	TRBD1	TRBV7-9	TRBJ2-1	many	CASSTIQGGPYYNEQFF	TGTGCCAGCAGCACCATACAGGGGGGTCCATATTACAATGAGCAGTTCTTC
14	-	TRBV5-1	TRBJ2-7	-	CASSPTVPHYEQYF	TGCGCCAGCAGCCCCACAGTGCCCCACTACGAGCAGTACTTC
15	-	TRBV9	TRBJ1-1	many	CASSPRVFLNTEAFF	TGTGCCAGCAGCCCCCGAGTGTTTCTGAACACTGAAGCTTTCTTT
11	-	TRBV19	TRBJ2-2	many	CASSISGELFF	TGTGCCAGTAGCATCAGCGGGGAGCTGTTTTTT
16	-	TRBV29-1	TRBJ2-7	many	CSVESFSRGDSYEQYF	TGCAGCGTTGAATCCTTTTCCCGCGGGGACTCCTACGAGCAGTACTTC
15	-	TRBV6-5	TRBJ1-1	many	CASSYGRGVNTEAFF	TGTGCCAGCAGTTACGGCCGGGGAGTGAACACTGAAGCTTTCTTT
12	-	TRBV11-2	TRBJ1-1	many	CASLGLNTEAFF	TGTGCCAGTCTGGGTCTGAACACTGAAGCTTTCTTT
15	-	TRBV10-3	TRBJ2-7	many	CAISETPKNSYEQYF	TGTGCCATCAGTGAGACCCCCAAGAACTCCTACGAGCAGTACTTC